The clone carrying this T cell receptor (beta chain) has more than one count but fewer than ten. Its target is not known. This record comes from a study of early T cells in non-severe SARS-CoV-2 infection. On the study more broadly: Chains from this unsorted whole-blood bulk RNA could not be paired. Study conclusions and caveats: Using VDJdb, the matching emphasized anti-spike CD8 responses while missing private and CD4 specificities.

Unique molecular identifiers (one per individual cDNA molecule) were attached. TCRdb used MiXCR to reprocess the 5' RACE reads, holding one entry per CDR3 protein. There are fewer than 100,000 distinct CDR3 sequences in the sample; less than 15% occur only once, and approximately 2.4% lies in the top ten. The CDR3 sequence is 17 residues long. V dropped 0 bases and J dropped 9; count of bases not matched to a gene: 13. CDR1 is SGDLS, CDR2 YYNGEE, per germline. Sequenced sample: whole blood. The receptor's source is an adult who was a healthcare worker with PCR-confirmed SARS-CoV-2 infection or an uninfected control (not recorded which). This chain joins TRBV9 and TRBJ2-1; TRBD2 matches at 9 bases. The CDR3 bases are TGTGCCAGCAGCGTAGGACTAGCGGATCTCCGAAGAAGTGAGCAGTTCTTC. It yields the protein CASSVGLADLRRSEQFF. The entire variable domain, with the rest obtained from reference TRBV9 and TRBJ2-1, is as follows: DSGVTQTPKHLITATGQRVTLRCSPRSGDLSVYWYQQSLDQGLQFLIQYYNGEERAKGNILERFSAQQFPDLHSELNLSSLELGDSALYFCASSVGLADLRRSEQFFGPGTRLTVL.